The 7 T cell receptor beta chains listed next were all sequenced from one sample in a study of graft-versus-host responses after intestinal transplantation. Method: immunoSEQ multiplex PCR; TCRdb's copy keeps in-frame clones and lacks some. The sample lists approximately 100,000 clones; roughly 93% were seen once. No antigen is known for these receptors. Sequencing used unstimulated CD8+ T cells sorted from spleen or lymph node cells, obtained before intestinal transplant. These TCRs come from a human donor who received an intestinal transplant.

The chain has TRBV7-9 and TRBJ2-7, with 7 bases that match TRBD1. With 4 bases clipped from V and 4 bases from J, the junction kept 10 bases outside the gene matches. Germline assignment: CDR1 SEHNR and CDR2 FQNEAQ (reference sequence). The CDR3 covers 15 residues. The DNA for the CDR3 is TGTGCCAGCAGCTCCACCGGGACAGCCTTTTACGAGCAGTACTTC. Translating gives CASSSTGTAFYEQYF.

V and J are TRBV7-9 and TRBJ2-5; D is undetermined. Germline assignment: CDR1 SEHNR and CDR2 FQNEAQ (reference sequence). Between the trimmed V and J ends, which lost 2 bases and 1 base, there was a span of 2 bases. The CDR3 contains 12 residues. This chain's CDR3 is CASSLFQETQYF. CDR3 sequence (DNA): TGTGCCAGCAGCTTATTCCAAGAGACCCAGTACTTC.

V is TRBV4-1 and J is TRBJ2-1, with D maybe TRBD2 (5 bases). Germline V lookup: CDR1 MGHRA, CDR2 YSYEKL. The CDR3 has 15 amino acids. Trimming shortened V by 0 bases and J by 2 bases, and 8 bases separated the two germline ends. In DNA form, the CDR3 reads TGCGCCAGCAGCCAAGATTTCGGGACCTACAATGAGCAGTTCTTC. Its translation is CASSQDFGTYNEQFF.

The chain links TRBV6-5 to TRBJ2-7, with 8 bases aligning to TRBD1. The CDR3 loop spans 15 amino acids. V gave up 2 bases and J gave up 4 bases; unmatched junction bases: 7. Per the germline V gene, CDR1 is MNHEY and CDR2 is SVGAGI. The CDR3 DNA follows: TGTGCCAGCAGTTACACCGCAGGGGGCATTTACGAGCAGTACTTC. Translation gives CASSYTAGGIYEQYF.

The chain combines TRBV5-6 with TRBJ2-1; 7 bases are a match to TRBD2. The germline V gene has CDR1 SGHDT and CDR2 YYEEEE. The CDR3 is made up of 14 amino acids. The V gene end was trimmed by 5 bases and the J gene end by 2 bases; junction bases not matched to a gene: 4. DNA of the CDR3: TGTGCCAGCAGTTCGACTAGCACCTACAATGAGCAGTTCTTC. This codes for CASSSTSTYNEQFF.

The chain uses TRBV7-8 and TRBJ2-7, with TRBD2 matching over 7 bases. Germline V gene lookup returns CDR1 SGHVS and CDR2 FQNEAQ. The J segment lost 9 bases and the V segment lost 3 bases, leaving 5 bases of the junction unmatched. The length of the CDR3 is 12 residues. The CDR3 region is CASSFGGFGQYF. The CDR3 region has the DNA TGTGCCAGCAGCTTCGGGGGGTTCGGGCAGTACTTC.

The chain combines TRBV27 with TRBJ2-7; no definite D call. From germline, CDR1 is MNHEY and CDR2 SMNVEV (reference sequence). V was pared by 5 bases and J by 0 bases, with 8 bases between. This CDR3 spans 13 amino acids. CDR3 protein: CASSNLISYEQYF. The CDR3 DNA reads as TGTGCCAGCAGTAACCTCATCTCCTACGAGCAGTACTTC.